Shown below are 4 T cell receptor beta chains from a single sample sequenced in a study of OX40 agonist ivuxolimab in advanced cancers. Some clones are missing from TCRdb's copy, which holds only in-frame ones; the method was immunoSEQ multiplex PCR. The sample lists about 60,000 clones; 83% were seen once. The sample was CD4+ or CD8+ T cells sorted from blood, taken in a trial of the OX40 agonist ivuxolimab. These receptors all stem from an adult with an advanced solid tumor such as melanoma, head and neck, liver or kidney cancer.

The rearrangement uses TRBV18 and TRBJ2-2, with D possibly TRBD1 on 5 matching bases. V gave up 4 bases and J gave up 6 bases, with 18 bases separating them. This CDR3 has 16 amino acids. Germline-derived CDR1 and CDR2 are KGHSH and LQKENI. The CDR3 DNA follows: TGTGCCAGCTCACTTTCTCGCCAGGGCGGTCCCGGGGAGCTGTTTTTT. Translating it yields CASSLSRQGGPGELFF.

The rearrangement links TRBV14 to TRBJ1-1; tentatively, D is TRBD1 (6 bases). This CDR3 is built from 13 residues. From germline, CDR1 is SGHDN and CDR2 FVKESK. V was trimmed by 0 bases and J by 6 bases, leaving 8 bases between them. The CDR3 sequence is CASSQEGGAEAFF. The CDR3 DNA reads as TGTGCCAGCAGCCAAGAAGGGGGAGCTGAAGCTTTCTTT. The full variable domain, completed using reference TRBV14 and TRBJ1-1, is EAGVTQFPSHSVIEKGQTVTLRCDPISGHDNLYWYRRVMGKEIKFLLHFVKESKQDESGMPNNRFLAERTGGTYSTLKVQPAELEDSGVYFCASSQEGGAEAFFGQGTRLTVV.

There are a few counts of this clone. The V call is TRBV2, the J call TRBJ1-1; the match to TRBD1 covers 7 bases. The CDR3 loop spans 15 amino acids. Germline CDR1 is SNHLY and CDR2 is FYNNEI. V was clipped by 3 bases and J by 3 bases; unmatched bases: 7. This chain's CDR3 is CASSDDRVYDTEAFF. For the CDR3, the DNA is TGTGCCAGCAGTGACGACAGGGTATACGACACTGAAGCTTTCTTT.

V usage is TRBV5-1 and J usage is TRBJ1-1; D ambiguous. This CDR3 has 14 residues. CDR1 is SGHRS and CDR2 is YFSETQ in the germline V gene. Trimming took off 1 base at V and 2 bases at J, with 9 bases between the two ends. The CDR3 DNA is TGCGCCAGCAGCTTGATCGGAGACAACACTGAAGCTTTCTTT. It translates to CASSLIGDNTEAFF.